Following are 19 T cell receptor beta chains from one sample sequenced in a study of cytomegalovirus exposure and HLA in healthy donors. Vbeta (60) and Jbeta (13) primers were used in the PCR. Profiled with immunoSEQ multiplex PCR; TCRdb holds only in-frame clones, not every one. The sample contains fewer than 90,000 clones, around 70% of which appear only once. Sequencing was carried out using PBMCs. The origin of the receptors is a man between 35 and 55 years old in good health and CMV-seropositive.

J is TRBJ1-1 and V is TRBV7-6; 7 bases agree with TRBD1. V lost 1 base and J lost 5; bases outside the gene matches: 1. Germline-derived CDR1 and CDR2 are SGHVS and FNYEAQ. The CDR3 has 13 amino acids. As DNA, the CDR3 is TGTGCCAGCAGCTTAGTACAGGGGACTGAAGCTTTCTTT. This translates into CASSLVQGTEAFF.

This clone was counted a few times. The chain couples TRBV5-1 to TRBJ2-1; 8 nucleotides line up with TRBD1. The junction had 9 bases not matched to a gene; V was cut back by 4 bases and J by 0 bases. The germline V gene has CDR1 SGHRS and CDR2 YFSETQ. This CDR3 is 17 amino acids long. The CDR3 DNA sequence: TGCGCCAGCAGCCCGGAGGGCGACAGGGGCTCCTACAATGAGCAGTTCTTC. It codes for CASSPEGDRGSYNEQFF.

J is TRBJ2-3 and V is TRBV15; 12 nucleotides line up with TRBD2. V shed 2 bases, J shed 2 bases, and the junction held 2 bases outside the gene matches. The CDR3 runs 16 residues. Looked up from germline, CDR1 is LNHNV and CDR2 is YYDKDF (reference sequence). CDR3 protein: CATSRRTSGTTDTQYF. The CDR3 nucleotides read TGTGCCACCAGCAGAAGGACTAGCGGGACCACAGATACGCAGTATTTT.

This clone was seen a handful of times. The chain uses TRBV29-1 and TRBJ1-2, with 9 bases that match TRBD1. V lost 7 bases to trimming and J lost 5 bases; unmatched junction nucleotides: 11. The CDR3 is made up of 14 amino acids. Germline lookup yields CDR1 SQVTM and CDR2 ANQGSEA. The CDR3, as DNA: TGCAGCGCAGTCCCGGGACAGGGTCGGTATGGCTACACCTTC. Translated, it gives CSAVPGQGRYGYTF.

The CDR3 nucleotides are TGTGCCAGCAGTCCCTACACTGAAGCTTTCTTT. Its translation: CASSPYTEAFF. V usage is TRBV6-6 and J usage is TRBJ1-1; D is unclear. CDR1 is MNHNY and CDR2 is SVGAGI in the germline V gene (reference sequence). The germline V and J ends were trimmed by 5 bases and 3 bases, with 4 bases remaining between them. This CDR3 is built from 11 residues.

A few counts support this clone. This specimen includes other DNA sequences encoding the same CDR3. The chain employs TRBV5-1 and TRBJ1-1; 8 bases fit TRBD1. CDR3 length: 15 residues. In germline, CDR1 is SGHRS, CDR2 YFSETQ. After removal of 0 bases from V and 0 bases from J, the junction contained 1 base not matched to a gene. Here the CDR3 DNA reads TGCGCCAGCAGCTTGGGACAGGGGATGAACACTGAAGCTTTCTTT. Translating gives CASSLGQGMNTEAFF.

This chain uses TRBV6-1 with TRBJ1-5, with a tentative D call TRBD1 (6 bases). This CDR3 has 16 residues. The V end was cut by 5 bases, the J end by 2 bases, with 16 bases between. Germline CDR1 and CDR2: MNHNS and SASEGT. CDR3 sequence reads: CASSKGGGFGNQPQHF. Written as DNA, the CDR3 is TGTGCCAGCAGTAAAGGGGGAGGCTTTGGCAATCAGCCCCAGCATTTT.

This chain connects TRBV7-9 to TRBJ2-7; TRBD1 might be the D (5 bases). This CDR3 comprises 15 residues. V was shortened by 5 bases and J by 4 bases, with 18 bases between the two germline ends. Germline lookup yields CDR1 SEHNR and CDR2 FQNEAQ (reference sequence). The CDR3 bases are TGTGCCAGCAGCACCCAAATCCAGGGTATGTACGAGCAGTACTTC. It specifies CASSTQIQGMYEQYF.

There are a few counts of this clone. This chain joins TRBV5-1 and TRBJ1-3, with a possible D match to TRBD1 (6 bases). The V and J ends lost 3 bases and 0 bases respectively, with 13 bases between them. In germline, CDR1 is SGHRS, CDR2 YFSETQ. CDR3 length: 16 residues. The CDR3 reads CASSSTIQGSGNTIYF. As DNA, the CDR3 is TGCGCCAGCAGCTCGACAATACAGGGCTCTGGAAACACCATATATTTT.

This chain uses TRBV29-1 with TRBJ2-2; TRBD1 agrees at 9 bases. Germline trimming cut 5 bases from V and 6 bases from J; bases unmatched to any gene: 13. Germline values: CDR1 SQVTM, CDR2 ANQGSEA. The CDR3 sequence is 16 residues long. This CDR3 reads CSVTLQGAFRPGELFF. The CDR3 DNA follows: TGCAGCGTTACATTACAGGGGGCATTTAGACCCGGGGAGCTGTTTTTT.

The rearrangement joins TRBV29-1 to TRBJ2-7, with 7 bases fitting TRBD1. V was pared by 6 bases and J by 3 bases, with 5 bases of the junction left unmatched. CDR1 is SQVTM and CDR2 is ANQGSEA in the germline V gene. The CDR3 covers 12 residues. The CDR3 loop reads CSVGDSFYEQYF. The CDR3 bases are TGCAGCGTGGGGGACAGCTTCTACGAGCAGTACTTC.

In this sample, this clone turned up a few times. The V and J genes are TRBV12-5 and TRBJ2-1; 13 positions match TRBD2. With 7 bases clipped from V and 6 bases from J, the junction kept 6 bases outside the gene matches. This CDR3 has 15 amino acids. Germline V gene sequence: CDR1 LGHNT, CDR2 FRNRAP. The CDR3 sequence: CASVPTSGRTNEQFF. CDR3 in DNA: TGTGCTAGTGTTCCGACTAGCGGGAGGACCAATGAGCAGTTCTTC.

The rearrangement joins TRBV23-1 to TRBJ1-2; D gene uncertain. TRBV23-1 is an ORF, and what it does is uncertain. V was clipped by 2 bases and J by 2 bases, with 6 bases between them. The CDR3 runs 13 residues. The CDR3 DNA is TGCGCCAGCAGTCAACGCGGCAACTATGGCTACACCTTC. Translated: CASSQRGNYGYTF.

The rearrangement joins TRBV5-4 to TRBJ1-4; TRBD1 agrees at 7 bases. CDR1 is SGHNT and CDR2 is YYREEE in the germline V gene (reference sequence). V shed 3 bases and J 3 bases; nucleotides not matched to a gene: 5. This CDR3 comprises 15 residues. The CDR3 sequence is CASSSGTAPNEKLFF. The CDR3 DNA reads TGTGCCAGCAGCTCGGGGACAGCCCCTAATGAAAAACTGTTTTTT. Looking up the rest from reference TRBV5-4 and TRBJ1-4 gives the full variable domain: ETGVTQSPTHLIKTRGQQVTLRCSSQSGHNTVSWYQQALGQGPQFIFQYYREEENGRGNFPPRFSGLQFPNYSSELNVNALELDDSALYLCASSSGTAPNEKLFFGSGTQLSVL.

This chain joins TRBV2 and TRBJ2-4, with 12 nucleotides matching TRBD1. Germline CDR1 reads SNHLY; CDR2 reads FYNNEI. The CDR3 length is 18 residues. V trimming: 4 bases; J trimming: 0 bases; junction bases outside the gene matches: 7. Here the CDR3 reads CASSAGTGGFGAKNIQYF. CDR3 nucleotide sequence: TGTGCCAGCAGTGCTGGGACAGGGGGCTTCGGAGCCAAAAACATTCAGTACTTC. Full variable domain (rest looked up from reference TRBV2 and TRBJ2-4): EPEVTQTPSHQVTQMGQEVILRCVPISNHLYFYWYRQILGQKVEFLVSFYNNEISEKSEIFDDQFSVERPDGSNFTLKIRSTKLEDSAMYFCASSAGTGGFGAKNIQYFGAGTRLSVL.

The rearrangement joins TRBV9 to TRBJ2-3, with D possibly being TRBD1 (6 bases). V was cut by 2 bases and J by 3 bases, with 16 bases left in between. The CDR3 loop spans 16 amino acids. CDR1 is SGDLS and CDR2 is YYNGEE in the germline V gene. CDR3 loop: CASSVFRGVGTDTQYF. The CDR3 DNA sequence: TGTGCCAGCAGCGTCTTCAGGGGAGTGGGGACAGATACGCAGTATTTT.

This clone was seen more than once but under ten times. The rearrangement links TRBV4-3 to TRBJ1-5, with D maybe TRBD1 (5 bases). V was cut by 1 base and J by 4 bases, with 8 bases left in between. CDR1 LGHNA and CDR2 YSLEER come from the germline V gene. The CDR3 length is 14 residues. CDR3 coding DNA: TGCGCCAGCAGCCAAGGACAGTATAATCAGCCCCAGCATTTT. Its protein product is CASSQGQYNQPQHF.

The CDR3 sequence: CSVDTMGQGSEQYF. CDR3 DNA: TGCAGCGTTGATACTATGGGACAGGGGTCCGAGCAGTACTTC. This chain uses TRBV29-1 with TRBJ2-7, with 10 positions matching TRBD1. Germline-derived CDR1 and CDR2 are SQVTM and ANQGSEA. The CDR3 is made up of 14 amino acids. The junction had 8 bases not matched to a gene; V was cut back by 3 bases and J by 6 bases.

V is TRBV5-4 and J is TRBJ1-1; D unresolved. Germline lookup yields CDR1 SGHNT and CDR2 YYREEE (reference sequence). Trimming left V 4 bases short and J 4 bases short, with 11 bases between. This CDR3 contains 13 residues. The CDR3 bases are TGTGCCAGCAGCCTGCGACGGAGCACTGAAGCTTTCTTT. The encoded protein is CASSLRRSTEAFF.